The text below deals with one T cell receptor (beta chain). There is no known antigen for this receptor. The input lacks base qualities; no much larger clone sits a single base away. This entry is derived from a study of Ad26.COV2.S vaccination and SARS-CoV-2 variants (dated by TCRdb to about 2021). Regarding the complete study: Donors in the vaccine arm were drawn from COV1001, a multicentre, randomized, double-blind, placebo-controlled phase I-IIa trial testing Ad26.COV2.S in healthy adults. Ad26.COV2.S was given intramuscularly at 5x10^10 or 1x10^11 viral particles, as a single shot or as two shots 56 days apart. Sequencing of the TCRbeta repertoire served to evaluate the specificity and breadth of SARS-CoV-2-reactive T cell receptors following Ad26.COV2.S vaccination. Blinding of investigators to trial group allocation was maintained during experiments and outcome assessment. A total of 32 samples were included in the TCR-sequenced set, comprising about 20 Ad26.COV2.S vaccine recipients, 5 placebo recipients and 8 SARS-CoV-2 convalescent individuals. Trial participants were randomized into five groups of five: low-dose or high-dose Ad26.COV2.S given once or twice, or placebo on both occasions. Broad study findings and their caveats: Non-spike TCR breadth was comparable between vaccine and placebo recipients, consistent with the vaccine containing only spike. Spike-specific TCR breadth was higher in Ad26.COV2.S recipients than in placebo recipients (P = 0.0014). The study was not powered for comparison of responses between vaccine doses or regimens. It was noted by the authors that total T cell responses may have been underestimated by the TCR breadth and depth analyses. After vaccination, spike-specific CD8+ and CD4+ T cell responses were reported to show substantial breadth.

The CDR3, cysteine through phenylalanine, is 15 amino acids long. Only the CDR3 DNA is retained, 45 bases long and in frame from the first base. The germline V end is reduced by 0 bases and the J end by 6 bases; junction bases left unmatched: 3. CDR1 and CDR2 are drawn from the germline V gene: SGDLS, YYNGEE. The immunoSEQ Assay was the method used to sequence TCRbeta CDR3 regions. After extraction, genomic DNA underwent amplification by bias-controlled multiplex PCR, followed by high-throughput sequencing. The published analysis was carried out like this. Collapsing and filtering of sequences were performed to quantify the absolute abundance of each unique TCRbeta CDR3 region. Usable DNA was measured by amplifying reference genes present in all nucleated cells, and TCRbeta template counts were normalized to that usable DNA to estimate T cell fraction. Repertoire TCRs were annotated as SARS-CoV-2-specific when V gene, CDR3 amino acid sequence and J gene were exactly matched to a known reactive TCR set. MIRA supplied the reference SARS-CoV-2 TCR set, which was filtered for enrichment in COVID-19-positive ImmuneCODE repertoires so that public or cross-reactive TCRs were removed. Using the MIRA antigens, annotated TCRs were further analysed by specific ORF or by position within an ORF. Depth was the summed frequency of annotated unique rearrangements, while breadth was defined as annotated unique rearrangements over total unique productive rearrangements. Two-sided Wilcoxon rank-sum tests were used to compare TCR breadth between groups. TCRdb re-hosts the immuneACCESS table, in-frame sequences only. Its copies lack some clones; in the studies checked, an unresolved V gene accounts for under half of them, and the cause for the rest is not known. V and J calls plus clone size are reproduced from that table; the DNA served to infer D and trimming. The sample table lists more than 300,000 clones, roughly 84% of them with a count of one. Under 2% of the sample lies in the top ten.

This sample's treatment or condition label indicates: roughly 18 received Ad26.COV2.S at low or high dose, single or two shots; 5 received placebo; per-sample allocation not given. For vaccine and placebo recipients, the sequenced repertoires came from samples collected on day 63 after the first injection. Between 29 July and 7 August 2020, Cohort 1b enrolled about two dozen adults aged 18-55 years at one site in Boston, USA. Ad26.COV2.S was a replication-incompetent adenovirus type 26 vector expressing a prefusion-stabilized SARS-CoV-2 spike protein from the original Wuhan strain. The sample consisted of peripheral blood, taken in a trial of Ad26.COV2.S vaccine versus placebo. This TCR came from a person aged 18-65 years who received the Ad26.COV2.S COVID-19 vaccine or a placebo. Rearrangement joined TRBV9 to TRBJ1-3; 10 of the junction bases match TRBD1. The CDR3 loop reads CASSVDGQGENTIYF. The bases are TGTGCCAGCAGCGTAGACGGACAGGGGGAAAACACCATATATTTT.